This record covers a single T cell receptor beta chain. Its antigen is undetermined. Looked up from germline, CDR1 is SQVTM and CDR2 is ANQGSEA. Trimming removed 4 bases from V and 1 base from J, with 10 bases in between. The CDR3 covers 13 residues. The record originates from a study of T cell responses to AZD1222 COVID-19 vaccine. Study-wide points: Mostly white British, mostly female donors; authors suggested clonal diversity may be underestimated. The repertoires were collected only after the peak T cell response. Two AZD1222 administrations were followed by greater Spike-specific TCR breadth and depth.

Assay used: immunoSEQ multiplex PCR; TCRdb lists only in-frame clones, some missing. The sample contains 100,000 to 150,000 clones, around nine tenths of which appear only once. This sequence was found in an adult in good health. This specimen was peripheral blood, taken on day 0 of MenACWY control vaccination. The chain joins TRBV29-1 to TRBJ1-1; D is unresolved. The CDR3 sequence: CSVVRLANTEAFF. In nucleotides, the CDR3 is TGCAGCGTTGTTCGACTTGCGAACACTGAAGCTTTCTTT.